The T cell receptor beta chain under discussion was sequenced for a study of long-term antiretroviral therapy in people with HIV. Turning to the study itself: The immediate-ART recommendation dates to 2015, and the earliest samples predate it by about a decade.

Of note for this clone: The antigen remains unidentified.

Study-level findings and limits: HIV repertoires showed narrower CDR3 length ranges than controls.

Sequencing used immunoSEQ v3.0 at survey level. Profiling relied on immunoSEQ multiplex PCR, and the TCRdb table lists in-frame clones only, not all of them. The data show more than 20,000 clones, roughly 85% seen once. Unmatched junction bases numbered 13, after V lost 5 bases and J lost 2 bases. The CDR3 loop spans 17 amino acids. Germline CDR1 reads SGHTA; CDR2 reads FQGNSA. No donor had fewer than one pre-ART PBMC sample or fewer than two post-ART PBMC samples. Every specimen provided roughly 0.85-11 million cryopreserved PBMC before DNA extraction took place. The rearrangement uses TRBV7-2 and TRBJ2-3; the match to TRBD2 covers 7 bases. The sequence derives from a man aged 35 to 55 with HIV. The sequences come from unsorted PBMCs, collected about 2.5 years after starting antiretroviral therapy. As DNA, the CDR3 is TGTGCCAGCAGCCGCCCGCGGCTAGCGGAAAACACAGATACGCAGTATTTT. Its translation: CASSRPRLAENTDTQYF. The full variable domain, with the rest looked up from reference TRBV7-2 and TRBJ2-3, is GAGVSQSPSNKVTEKGKDVELRCDPISGHTALYWYRQSLGQGLEFLIYFQGNSAPDKSGLPSDRFSAERTGGSVSTLTIQRTQQEDSAVYLCASSRPRLAENTDTQYFGPGTRLTVL.